This T cell receptor (beta chain) was captured by sequencing in a study of OX40 agonist ivuxolimab in advanced cancers. The wider study: Patients were given ivuxolimab, an antibody that agonizes OX40 (CD134). Participants, around 80% male, averaged roughly 60 years of age, ranging from roughly 20 to 79.

Data came from immunoSEQ multiplex PCR; TCRdb stores just in-frame clones and leaves some out. The sample yields approximately 63,000 clones, 70% to 90% seen once. Germline CDR1 and CDR2: GTSNPN and SVGIG (reference sequence). CDR3 length: 12 amino acids. V was shortened by 3 bases and J by 0 bases, with 4 bases between the two germline ends. The chain couples TRBV30 to TRBJ2-3; no clear D gene. This clonotype was sampled from an adult with an advanced solid tumor such as melanoma, head and neck, liver or kidney cancer. Source: CD4+ or CD8+ T cells sorted from blood, taken in a trial of the OX40 agonist ivuxolimab. The CDR3 DNA sequence: TGTGCCTGGAGCCCTAGCACAGATACGCAGTATTTT. Translation gives CAWSPSTDTQYF. The full variable domain, in which reference TRBV30 and TRBJ2-3 provide the parts outside the CDR3, is SQTIHQWPATLVQPVGSPLSLECTVEGTSNPNLYWYRQAAGRGLQLLFYSVGIGQISSEVPQNLSASRPQDRQFILSSKKLLLSDSGFYLCAWSPSTDTQYFGPGTRLTVL.